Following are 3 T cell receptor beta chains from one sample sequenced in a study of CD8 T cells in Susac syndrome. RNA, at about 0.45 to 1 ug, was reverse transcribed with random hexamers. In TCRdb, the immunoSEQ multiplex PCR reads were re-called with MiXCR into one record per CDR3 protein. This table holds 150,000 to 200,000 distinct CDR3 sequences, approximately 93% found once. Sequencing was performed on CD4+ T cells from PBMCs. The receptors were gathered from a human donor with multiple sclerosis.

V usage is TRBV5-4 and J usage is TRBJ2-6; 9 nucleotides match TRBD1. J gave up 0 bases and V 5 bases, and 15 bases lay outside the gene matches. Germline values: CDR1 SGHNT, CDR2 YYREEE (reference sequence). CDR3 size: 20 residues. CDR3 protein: CASSYPPGQGIISGANVLTF. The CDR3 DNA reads TGTGCCAGCAGTTACCCTCCGGGACAGGGAATAATCTCTGGGGCCAACGTCCTGACTTTC.

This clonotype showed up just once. CDR3 sequence reads: CSAPGGSGELFF. In nucleotides, the CDR3 is TGCAGTGCCCCCGGAGGTTCCGGGGAGCTGTTTTTT. The chain recombines TRBV20-1 with TRBJ2-2; TRBD2 is a possible D gene (5 bases). Trimming cost V 6 bases and J 6 bases, with 11 bases left between them. Germline loops: CDR1 DFQATT, CDR2 SNEGSKA (reference sequence). The CDR3 consists of 12 residues.

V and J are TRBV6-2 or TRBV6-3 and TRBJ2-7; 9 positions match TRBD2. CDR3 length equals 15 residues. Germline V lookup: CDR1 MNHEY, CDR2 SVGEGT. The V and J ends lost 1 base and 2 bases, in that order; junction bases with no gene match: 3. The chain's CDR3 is CASSYYVAGAYEQYF. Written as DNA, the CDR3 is TGTGCCAGCAGTTACTACGTAGCGGGAGCCTACGAGCAGTACTTC.